The present T cell receptor (beta chain) was sequenced within a study of blood T cell repertoires in COVID-19. Study-level information: Specimens from acute and convalescent COVID-19 originated in the United States, Italy and Spain.

Profiled with immunoSEQ multiplex PCR; TCRdb holds only in-frame clones, not every one. Of roughly 98,000 clones listed, roughly 80% are singletons. This clone occurred many times. Germline CDR1 and CDR2: LGHNA and YSLEER. There are 14 residues in the CDR3. Trimming took 0 bases from V and 6 from J; bases not matched to a gene: 5. The sequenced sample consisted of peripheral blood. The TCR was taken from a man in his 70s with active or convalescent COVID-19. The chain links TRBV4-3 to TRBJ2-7; 7 bases are shared with TRBD2. CDR3 amino acids: CASSQDRLAGEQYF. CDR3 in DNA: TGCGCCAGCAGCCAAGATCGGTTAGCGGGCGAGCAGTACTTC.